This T cell receptor beta chain was observed in a study of blood T cell repertoires in COVID-19. Study-level background: Italy, Spain and the United States were the sources of the convalescent and acute COVID-19 samples.

TCRdb's table, derived via immunoSEQ multiplex PCR, lists solely in-frame clones and lacks some. Of approximately 310,000 clones in the sample, around 85% were seen once. Per the germline V gene, CDR1 is GTSNPN and CDR2 is SVGIG (reference sequence). This CDR3 spans 14 amino acids. Trimming removed 5 bases from V and 0 bases from J, with 11 bases in between. Study members were between 18 and 89 years old and lived in approximately 25 US regions. Exposed volunteers were people who met a COVID-19 case within 2 weeks before study entry. The material sequenced was PBMCs or T cells enriched from blood (not recorded which). The TCR comes from a woman between 25 and 40 years old who had been exposed to COVID-19. V and J are TRBV30 and TRBJ1-3; D not resolved. The CDR3 loop is CAWRGVLSGNTIYF. The CDR3 DNA sequence: TGTGCCTGGCGGGGAGTCCTCTCTGGAAACACCATATATTTT. Using reference TRBV30 and TRBJ1-3 for the parts outside the CDR3, the full variable domain is SQTIHQWPATLVQPVGSPLSLECTVEGTSNPNLYWYRQAAGRGLQLLFYSVGIGQISSEVPQNLSASRPQDRQFILSSKKLLLSDSGFYLCAWRGVLSGNTIYFGEGSWLTVV.